The 21 T cell receptor beta chains below all came from one sample that was sequenced in a study of blood T cell repertoires in COVID-19 (dated by TCRdb to the early 2020s). The protocol used for the library was the immunoSEQ multiplex PCR assay. Drawn from immuneACCESS, this table holds only the in-frame rearrangements with V and J called that TCRdb kept. Clones are partly lost; checked studies trace under half to an unresolved V gene and leave the rest unexplained. Counted in this sample were roughly 120,000 clones; approximately 87% of them appeared once. The ten biggest clones cover approximately 8.7% of the sample. Sequenced input: peripheral blood. These receptors were collected from a man between 70 and 80 years old who had recovered from COVID-19.

The chain is built from TRBV28 and TRBJ2-7; tentative D call: TRBD1 (5 bases). The CDR3 is made up of 14 amino acids. The germline V gene has CDR1 MDHEN and CDR2 SYDVKM. V was cut by 2 bases and J by 3 bases, with 11 bases left in between. The CDR3 bases are TGTGCCAGCAGTTTAGGCTCAGGGTTCTACGAGCAGTACTTC. It translates to CASSLGSGFYEQYF.

The rearrangement uses TRBV18 and TRBJ2-3; 11 bases align to TRBD2. Germline V CDR1 and CDR2: KGHSH, LQKENI. J gave up 6 bases and V 4 bases, and 6 bases lay outside the gene matches. The CDR3 length is 15 residues. CDR3 sequence reads: CASSQLAGVDDTQYF. The DNA of the CDR3 is TGTGCCAGCTCACAACTAGCGGGGGTTGACGATACGCAGTATTTT.

This chain connects TRBV10-3 to TRBJ2-6, with D perhaps TRBD2 (5 bases). Germline V lookup: CDR1 ENHRY, CDR2 SYGVKD. Deletions cut 4 bases from V and 0 bases from J, with 13 bases between. This CDR3 has 17 residues. CDR3 coding DNA: TGTGCCATCAGTGCGACGGGGAAAAGCTCTGGGGCCAACGTCCTGACTTTC. As protein: CAISATGKSSGANVLTF.

This clone was picked up one time. V gene TRBV30 combines with J gene TRBJ2-1, with 10 bases matching TRBD2. V lost 4 bases to trimming and J lost 9 bases; unmatched junction nucleotides: 9. This CDR3 has 14 amino acids. The germline CDR1 and CDR2 sequences are GTSNPN and SVGIG (reference sequence). CDR3 DNA: TGTGCCTGGACCGCCACAGCGGGAGGGGCTGAGCAGTTCTTC. It specifies CAWTATAGGAEQFF.

The J gene is TRBJ1-6, the V gene TRBV6-5, with D perhaps matching TRBD1 (5 bases). Germline assignment: CDR1 MNHEY and CDR2 SVGAGI. Trimming removed 3 bases from V and 11 bases from J, with 20 bases in between. The CDR3 covers 16 residues. The CDR3 reads CASSYSGLLGGTPLHF. The CDR3 DNA is TGTGCCAGCAGTTATTCGGGACTTCTAGGAGGCACACCCCTCCACTTT.

This clone came up a few times. The chain employs TRBV11-2 and TRBJ1-1; 8 nucleotides line up with TRBD1. V lost 4 bases, J lost 2 bases, and 12 bases stayed unmatched. CDR1 and CDR2 (germline): SGHAT, FQNNGV. The CDR3 length is 17 residues. CDR3 nucleotide sequence: TGTGCCAGCAGCTCTGCTCCCAGGGGGCGATTAAACACTGAAGCTTTCTTT. This sequence encodes CASSSAPRGRLNTEAFF. Based on the CDR3 plus reference TRBV11-2 and TRBJ1-1, the full variable domain is EAGVAQSPRYKIIEKRQSVAFWCNPISGHATLYWYQQILGQGPKLLIQFQNNGVVDDSQLPKDRFSAERLKGVDSTLKIQPAKLEDSAVYLCASSSAPRGRLNTEAFFGQGTRLTVV.

The chain carries TRBV2 and TRBJ2-7, with 9 bases aligning to TRBD2. Per germline, CDR1 SNHLY and CDR2 FYNNEI. There are 15 residues in the CDR3. V shed 5 bases, J shed 7 bases, and the junction held 12 bases outside the gene matches. CDR3: CASSPIAGESREQYF. The CDR3 nucleotides are TGTGCCAGCAGTCCTATAGCGGGAGAATCGCGGGAGCAGTACTTC. Variable domain in full (rest from reference TRBV2 and TRBJ2-7): EPEVTQTPSHQVTQMGQEVILRCVPISNHLYFYWYRQILGQKVEFLVSFYNNEISEKSEIFDDQFSVERPDGSNFTLKIRSTKLEDSAMYFCASSPIAGESREQYFGPGTRLTVT.

There are a few counts of this clone. The chain uses TRBV5-6 and TRBJ1-1, with 8 bases that match TRBD1. Germline assignment: CDR1 SGHDT and CDR2 YYEEEE. The CDR3 has 14 amino acids. J lost 4 bases, V lost 5 bases, and 7 bases had no gene match. CDR3 nucleotide sequence: TGTGCCAGCAGGCCAGGGGGCGCGACCACTGAAGCTTTCTTT. It is translated as CASRPGGATTEAFF. Combining the CDR3 with reference TRBV5-6 and TRBJ1-1 gives the whole variable domain DAGVTQSPTHLIKTRGQQVTLRCSPKSGHDTVSWYQQALGQGPQFIFQYYEEEERQRGNFPDRFSGHQFPNYSSELNVNALLLGDSALYLCASRPGGATTEAFFGQGTRLTVV.

This clone was picked up one time. The chain recombines TRBV5-4 with TRBJ2-5; 7 nucleotides match TRBD2. Germline CDR1 reads SGHNT; CDR2 reads YYREEE (reference sequence). Trimming cost V 4 bases and J 5 bases; bases outside gene matches: 8. This CDR3 has 14 amino acids. CDR3: CASSKGAGVETQYF. The CDR3 nucleotides are TGTGCCAGCAGCAAAGGGGCGGGAGTGGAGACCCAGTACTTC.

The CDR3: CATSKDAGSSTDTQYF. CDR3 bases: TGTGCCACCAGCAAGGACGCGGGGTCTAGCACAGATACGCAGTATTTT. The chain links TRBV24-1 to TRBJ2-3, with D possibly being TRBD2 (6 bases). CDR3 size: 16 residues. CDR1 KGHDR and CDR2 SFDVKD come from the germline V gene. With 7 bases removed from V and 0 bases from J, the gap between germline ends came to 16 bases.

The CDR3 nucleotides are TGTGCCAGCAGAGATTATACAGGGGGCGAAACTGAAGCTTTCTTT. This encodes CASRDYTGGETEAFF. The chain links TRBV4-2 to TRBJ1-1, with 9 nucleotides matching TRBD1. Germline V gives CDR1 LGHNA, CDR2 YNFKEQ. J lost 5 bases, V lost 6 bases, and 10 bases had no gene match. CDR3 length equals 15 residues.

The J gene is TRBJ2-3, the V gene TRBV7-2; no firm D call. Between the trimmed V and J ends, which lost 3 bases and 4 bases, there was a span of 8 bases. The CDR3 runs 13 residues. Germline CDR1 reads SGHTA; CDR2 reads FQGNSA. In DNA, the CDR3 is TGTGCCAGCAGCTTGAGTGTCCCAGATACGCAGTATTTT. Its translation: CASSLSVPDTQYF.

The chain employs TRBV28 and TRBJ1-1, with a weak D call TRBD1 (6 bases). The length of the CDR3 is 12 residues. Per germline, CDR1 MDHEN and CDR2 SYDVKM. Deletions cut 3 bases from V and 13 bases from J, with 15 bases between. The CDR3 loop is CASSLRGGAVFF. CDR3 sequence (DNA): TGTGCCAGCAGTTTGAGAGGGGGAGCAGTTTTCTTT.

This sequence joins TRBV20-1 and TRBJ1-1, with 7 bases identical to TRBD1. Germline lookup yields CDR1 DFQATT and CDR2 SNEGSKA (reference sequence). This CDR3 is 11 amino acids long. V lost 6 bases to trimming and J lost 9 bases; unmatched junction nucleotides: 7. The CDR3 DNA sequence: TGCAGTGCCTTATCGACAGGGAAAGCTTTCTTT. Its translation is CSALSTGKAFF.

This clone was picked up one time. The rearrangement uses TRBV15 and TRBJ2-3; possibly TRBD2 for D (6 bases). Per the germline V gene, CDR1 is LNHNV and CDR2 is YYDKDF (reference sequence). This CDR3 spans 16 amino acids. Deletions cut 2 bases from V and 4 bases from J, with 16 bases between. CDR3 bases: TGTGCCACCAGCAGATGGCAAAGGAGCGGGCCAGATACGCAGTATTTT. It codes for CATSRWQRSGPDTQYF. Full variable domain (missing parts from reference TRBV15 and TRBJ2-3): DAMVIQNPRYQVTQFGKPVTLSCSQTLNHNVMYWYQQKSSQAPKLLFHYYDKDFNNEADTPDNFQSRRPNTSFCFLDIRSPGLGDTAMYLCATSRWQRSGPDTQYFGPGTRLTVL.

This chain links TRBV5-6 with TRBJ2-7; TRBD1 might be the D (6 bases). Germline CDR1 is SGHDT and CDR2 is YYEEEE. This CDR3 region has 13 residues. The germline V and J ends were trimmed by 4 bases and 6 bases, with 14 bases remaining between them. CDR3 region: CASSLYRVGEQYF. The CDR3 DNA follows: TGTGCCAGCAGCCTATACAGGGTCGGCGAGCAGTACTTC.

The chain is built from TRBV7-9 and TRBJ1-1; the D is unclear. V was shortened by 1 base and J by 5 bases, with 8 bases between the two germline ends. The CDR3 sequence is 13 residues long. Germline-derived CDR1 and CDR2 are SEHNR and FQNEAQ (reference sequence). As DNA, the CDR3 is TGTGCCAGCAGCTTAGAAGTCGGGACTGAAGCTTTCTTT. Protein sequence: CASSLEVGTEAFF. The whole variable domain, remainder taken from reference TRBV7-9 and TRBJ1-1, is DTGVSQNPRHKITKRGQNVTFRCDPISEHNRLYWYRQTLGQGPEFLTYFQNEAQLEKSRLLSDRFSAERPKGSFSTLEIQRTEQGDSAMYLCASSLEVGTEAFFGQGTRLTVV.

This chain links TRBV7-9 with TRBJ2-7; TRBD1 might be the D (5 bases). Deletions cut 4 bases from V and 4 bases from J, with 11 bases between. Germline V CDR1 and CDR2: SEHNR, FQNEAQ (reference sequence). This CDR3 contains 13 residues. The CDR3 spells CASSSAGLYEQYF. The CDR3 DNA follows: TGTGCCAGCAGCTCCGCAGGGTTGTACGAGCAGTACTTC.

The chain combines TRBV11-2 with TRBJ2-3, with D unclear. The CDR3 extends over 13 amino acids. V lost 0 bases, J lost 2 bases, and 3 bases lay in between. Germline CDR1 and CDR2: SGHAT and FQNNGV. As DNA, the CDR3 is TGTGCCAGCAGCTTAGATCTCACAGATACGCAGTATTTT. This sequence encodes CASSLDLTDTQYF.

The V gene is TRBV7-9, the J gene TRBJ2-5, with 16 bases identical to TRBD2. The CDR3 runs to 17 residues. Germline V gene data show CDR1 as SEHNR and CDR2 as FQNEAQ (reference sequence). The J segment lost 2 bases and the V segment lost 5 bases, leaving 5 bases of the junction unmatched. The CDR3 bases are TGTGCCAGCAGCCTGGGACTAGCGGGAGGGACACAAGAGACCCAGTACTTC. Translating gives CASSLGLAGGTQETQYF.

The V call is TRBV7-2, the J call TRBJ2-5, with TRBD1 as a possible D gene (5 bases). Germline loops: CDR1 SGHTA, CDR2 FQGNSA. The CDR3 contains 13 residues. Trimming pared 1 base from V and 3 bases from J, leaving 6 bases between. As DNA, the CDR3 is TGTGCCAGCAGCTTAGTAGGGGAAGAGACCCAGTACTTC. It yields the protein CASSLVGEETQYF.